These 15 T cell receptor beta chains were sequenced from one sample in a study of monozygotic twins with inflammatory bowel disease. TCRdb re-analyzed the 5' RACE reads; it lists each CDR3 protein once, without DNA. This table lists approximately 330,000 distinct CDR3 sequences. Specimen: blood. The origin of the receptors is a human donor with ulcerative colitis or Crohn's disease, or a healthy co-twin of an affected twin (not recorded which).

The genes are TRBV9 and TRBJ2-3; TCRdb returns TRBD1, unconfirmable since there is no DNA. This CDR3 is built from 17 residues. Germline CDR1 reads SGDLS; CDR2 reads YYNGEE. The chain's CDR3 is CASSGTRPGHITDTQYF.

The chain joins TRBV4-3 to TRBJ2-7; there is no DNA to check the TCRdb D call of TRBD1. The CDR3 covers 15 residues. Germline V lookup: CDR1 LGHNA, CDR2 YSLEER. CDR3 in amino acids: CASSQETGQVYEQYF.

CDR3 sequence: CASSLTDPRPNIQYF. This chain joins TRBV5-5 and TRBJ2-4; TCRdb names TRBD2, which stays unverified in the absence of DNA. CDR1 SGHKS and CDR2 YYEKEE come from the germline V gene (reference sequence). There are 15 residues in the CDR3.

The chain combines TRBV2 with TRBJ2-7; absent DNA, TCRdb's TRBD2 call cannot be checked. This CDR3 contains 13 residues. Germline CDR1 SNHLY, CDR2 FYNNEI. CDR3 in amino acids: CASTSGRIYEQYF.

The chain combines TRBV7-9 with TRBJ2-1; the D gene TCRdb calls, TRBD2, cannot be checked with no DNA. Germline V gene lookup returns CDR1 SEHNR and CDR2 FQNEAQ (reference sequence). The CDR3 covers 17 residues. CDR3 loop: CASYRRLAGSSYNEQFF. The variable domain in full, with the rest retrieved from reference TRBV7-9 and TRBJ2-1, is DTGVSQNPRHKITKRGQNVTFRCDPISEHNRLYWYRQTLGQGPEFLTYFQNEAQLEKSRLLSDRFSAERPKGSFSTLEIQRTEQGDSAMYLCASYRRLAGSSYNEQFFGPGTRLTVL.

The chain recombines TRBV27 with TRBJ2-5; without DNA, the TCRdb call of TRBD2 cannot be checked. The CDR3 has 14 amino acids. Germline CDR1 MNHEY, CDR2 SMNVEV (reference sequence). The chain's CDR3 is CASSLGSLLGTQYF.

The chain recombines TRBV5-5 with TRBJ1-1. This CDR3 is built from 14 residues. Germline V gives CDR1 SGHKS, CDR2 YYEKEE (reference sequence). CDR3 sequence reads: CASNLDGLNTEAFF.

The genes are TRBV5-5 and TRBJ1-2; TCRdb's D call of TRBD1 is untestable without DNA. CDR3 length: 14 amino acids. Germline CDR1 SGHKS, CDR2 YYEKEE (reference sequence). The CDR3 spells CASSRPTGDRGYTF.

The rearrangement links TRBV6-4 to TRBJ2-1; absent DNA, TCRdb's TRBD1 call cannot be checked. CDR3 length: 15 residues. Germline assignment: CDR1 MRHNA and CDR2 SNTAGT. The CDR3 protein is CASSPRGTGAHEQFF.

The chain combines TRBV11-1 with TRBJ2-1; TCRdb's assignment of TRBD1 cannot be checked, as there is no DNA. Germline lookup yields CDR1 SGHAT and CDR2 FQDESV (reference sequence). The CDR3 covers 18 residues. CDR3 in amino acids: CASSLARLQGATVNEQFF.

V usage is TRBV28 and J usage is TRBJ1-2; the TRBD1 assignment by TCRdb is unverifiable without DNA. This CDR3 is 15 amino acids long. In germline, CDR1 is MDHEN, CDR2 SYDVKM. The CDR3 loop is CASSSPGGRKGGYTF.

CDR3 residues: CASSQGPVSSYEQYF. The chain combines TRBV3-1 with TRBJ2-7; TCRdb designates TRBD1, a call that cannot be tested without DNA. The germline V gene has CDR1 LGHDT and CDR2 YNNKEL (reference sequence). This CDR3 is 15 amino acids long.

The CDR3 here is CASSWGQGAENEQFF. This chain joins TRBV5-1 and TRBJ2-1; TCRdb reports TRBD1, a call that lacks DNA to check it against. In germline, CDR1 is SGHRS, CDR2 YFSETQ. CDR3 length equals 15 residues.

The chain links TRBV16 to TRBJ1-1; the TRBD1 assignment by TCRdb is unverifiable without DNA. Germline assignment: CDR1 KGHSY and CDR2 FQNENV. The CDR3 length is 14 residues. CDR3 sequence: CASSQTGRNTEAFF.

The rearrangement links TRBV30 to TRBJ1-5; the TCRdb call, TRBD1, lacks DNA for checking. CDR1 GTSNPN and CDR2 SVGIG come from the germline V gene (reference sequence). The CDR3 loop spans 13 amino acids. The CDR3 sequence: CAWSRGDNQPQHF.